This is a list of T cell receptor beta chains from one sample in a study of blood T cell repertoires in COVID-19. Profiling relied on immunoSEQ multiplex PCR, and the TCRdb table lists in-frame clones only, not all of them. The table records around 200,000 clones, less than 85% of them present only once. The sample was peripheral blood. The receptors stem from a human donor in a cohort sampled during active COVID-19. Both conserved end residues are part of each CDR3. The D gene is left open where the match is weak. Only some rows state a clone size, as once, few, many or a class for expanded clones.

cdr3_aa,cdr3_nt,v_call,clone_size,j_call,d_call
CASSLGQQNTEAFF,TGTGCCAGCAGCTTGGGACAGCAGAACACTGAAGCTTTCTTT,TRBV5-6,-,TRBJ1-1,-
CASSLGAGLDTQYF,TGTGCCAGCAGCTTAGGGGCAGGGTTGGATACGCAGTATTTT,TRBV11-3,-,TRBJ2-3,-
CATSRSPREGNNQPQHF,TGTGCCACCAGCAGGTCCCCCAGGGAGGGGAACAATCAGCCCCAGCATTTT,TRBV15,once,TRBJ1-5,-
CASSLVQGAAYEQYF,TGTGCCAGCAGCTTGGTACAGGGGGCAGCCTACGAGCAGTACTTC,TRBV5-4,-,TRBJ2-7,TRBD1
CASSTYYEQYF,TGTGCCAGCAGCACTTATTACGAGCAGTACTTC,TRBV7-8,-,TRBJ2-7,-
CASSLQLNSGNTIYF,TGTGCCAGCAGTCTCCAACTGAACTCTGGAAACACCATATATTTT,TRBV5-6,-,TRBJ1-3,-
CASSQGGRENEKLFF,TGTGCCAGCAGCCAAGGGGGGCGCGAAAATGAAAAACTGTTTTTT,TRBV3-1/TRBV3-2,-,TRBJ1-4,-
CASSQLDRGTDTQYF,TGCGCCAGCAGTCAATTGGACAGGGGGACAGATACGCAGTATTTT,TRBV23-1,-,TRBJ2-3,TRBD1
CASSRAGTVNQPQHF,TGCGCCAGCAGCCGAGCCGGGACAGTGAATCAGCCCCAGCATTTT,TRBV4-1,-,TRBJ1-5,TRBD1
CASSRDRGDYEQFF,TGTGCCAGCTCACGGGACAGGGGTGATTATGAGCAGTTCTTC,TRBV18,-,TRBJ2-1,TRBD1
CASSLGTRVGEQFF,TGTGCCAGCAGCTTAGGGACACGGGTAGGTGAGCAGTTCTTC,TRBV7-2,once,TRBJ2-1,-
CASSLDWQGRYEQYF,TGTGCCAGCAGCTTAGATTGGCAGGGGCGATACGAGCAGTACTTC,TRBV7-2,-,TRBJ2-7,-
CASSLKGGKRGDSYEQYF,TGTGCCAGCAGTTTAAAAGGGGGTAAGCGGGGGGATTCCTACGAGCAGTACTTC,TRBV27,-,TRBJ2-7,TRBD2
CASSQGAGTHWEEQYF,TGTGCCAGCAGTCAAGGCGCCGGGACACATTGGGAAGAGCAGTACTTC,TRBV11-2,-,TRBJ2-7,-
CASSVTSASDEQFF,TGCGCCAGCAGCGTTACTAGCGCATCGGATGAGCAGTTCTTC,TRBV4-1,-,TRBJ2-1,TRBD2
CASAHDGQGPTRNYGYTF,TGTGCTAGTGCTCATGATGGACAGGGCCCGACTCGGAACTATGGCTACACCTTC,TRBV12-5,-,TRBJ1-2,TRBD1
CATGTGSTGELFF,TGTGCCACCGGGACAGGGAGTACCGGGGAGCTGTTTTTT,TRBV24-1,-,TRBJ2-2,TRBD1
CASSLRQGRSTDTQYF,TGTGCCAGCAGCCTGAGACAGGGTAGGAGCACAGATACGCAGTATTTT,TRBV9,-,TRBJ2-3,TRBD1
CASTTTGRIRSNSPLHF,TGTGCCAGTACCACGACAGGGAGGATAAGGTCAAATTCACCCCTCCACTTT,TRBV19,-,TRBJ1-6,TRBD1
CASTAGWGGVGGYTF,TGTGCCAGCACCGCCGGGTGGGGGGGCGTTGGTGGCTACACCTTC,TRBV7-2,-,TRBJ1-2,-
CACHRGLGNYGYTF,TGTGCCTGCCACCGAGGGTTGGGAAACTATGGCTACACCTTC,TRBV30,-,TRBJ1-2,-
CASSFRVTGLAEQYF,TGTGCCAGCAGCTTCCGGGTGACAGGACTGGCTGAGCAGTACTTC,TRBV11-1,once,TRBJ2-7,-
CASSWTGGGNIQYF,TGTGCCAGCAGCTGGACAGGGGGGGGAAACATTCAGTACTTC,TRBV7-2,few,TRBJ2-4,TRBD1
CASSTYLDSAGETQYF,TGTGCCAGCAGCACATATTTGGACTCCGCCGGAGAGACCCAGTACTTC,TRBV7-9,-,TRBJ2-5,-
CASSQRDRGPLIEAFF,TGCGCCAGCAGCCAGCGGGACAGGGGCCCTCTTATTGAAGCTTTCTTT,TRBV4-1,-,TRBJ1-1,TRBD1
CASSGTHYRGSQETQYF,TGTGCCAGCAGCGGAACCCATTACAGGGGCTCCCAAGAGACCCAGTACTTC,TRBV5-6,-,TRBJ2-5,TRBD1
CASRRGQGVGGQFF,TGTGCCAGCAGAAGAGGACAGGGGGTAGGAGGACAGTTCTTC,TRBV27,-,TRBJ2-1,TRBD1
CATSTDRGPWPQHF,TGTGCCACCAGCACTGACAGGGGGCCCTGGCCCCAGCATTTT,TRBV15,-,TRBJ1-5,TRBD1
CASSVVADPYEQYF,TGTGCCAGCAGCGTAGTGGCGGATCCCTACGAGCAGTACTTC,TRBV9,-,TRBJ2-7,-
CAISEVSPGVSPDTQYF,TGTGCCATCAGTGAAGTGAGCCCAGGGGTGAGCCCAGATACGCAGTATTTT,TRBV10-3,-,TRBJ2-3,-
CASSLGGDQETQYF,TGTGCCAGCAGCTTGGGCGGGGACCAAGAGACCCAGTACTTC,TRBV5-6,-,TRBJ2-5,-
CASSEGFGGREQYF,TGTGCCAGCAGCGAAGGGTTTGGGGGCCGCGAGCAGTACTTC,TRBV11-2,-,TRBJ2-7,-
CASSRRRGATNEKLFF,TGTGCCAGCAGCCGCCGGCGGGGGGCAACTAATGAAAAACTGTTTTTT,TRBV3-1/TRBV3-2,-,TRBJ1-4,-
CASRRGSPYEQYF,TGCGCCAGCAGACGAGGGTCTCCCTACGAGCAGTACTTC,TRBV10-1,-,TRBJ2-7,-
CASSDFGGRETQYF,TGTGCCAGCAGTGATTTCGGGGGGCGGGAGACCCAGTACTTC,TRBV25-1,-,TRBJ2-5,-
CASSEATGGKDEQYF,TGCGCCAGCAGTGAGGCTACAGGGGGGAAGGACGAGCAGTACTTC,TRBV10-1,-,TRBJ2-7,TRBD1
CASSLSGQDEQYF,TGTGCCAGCAGCCTCTCGGGACAGGACGAGCAGTACTTC,TRBV5-4,-,TRBJ2-7,TRBD1
CASSSIAGGYNEQFF,TGCGCCAGCAGCTCCATAGCGGGGGGCTACAATGAGCAGTTCTTC,TRBV5-1,-,TRBJ2-1,TRBD2
CASTQDFNEQFF,TGTGCCAGCACCCAGGACTTCAATGAGCAGTTCTTC,TRBV2,few,TRBJ2-1,-
CASSQERGHYGYTF,TGCGCCAGCAGCCAAGAGAGGGGGCACTATGGCTACACCTTC,TRBV4-1,-,TRBJ1-2,TRBD1
CASSWTSGFLNEQFF,TGCGCCAGCAGTTGGACTAGCGGGTTTTTGAATGAGCAGTTCTTC,TRBV5-1,-,TRBJ2-1,TRBD2
CASSLQARAGNTIYF,TGTGCCAGCAGCCTACAGGCCCGGGCCGGAAACACCATATATTTT,TRBV4-2,-,TRBJ1-3,-
CSVEDEGLAVGGEQYF,TGCAGCGTTGAAGATGAAGGGCTAGCGGTGGGCGGCGAGCAGTACTTC,TRBV29-1,-,TRBJ2-7,TRBD2
CASSIGRDSNQPQHF,TGTGCCAGCAGTATAGGACGGGATAGCAATCAGCCCCAGCATTTT,TRBV2,-,TRBJ1-5,-
CASSVRGGDYNEQFF,TGTGCCAGTAGTGTACGCGGGGGGGACTACAATGAGCAGTTCTTC,TRBV19,-,TRBJ2-1,TRBD2
CASAAFGGGPGEQYF,TGTGCCAGCGCGGCCTTCGGGGGAGGGCCGGGGGAGCAGTACTTC,TRBV25-1,-,TRBJ2-7,TRBD2
CASTEENSPLHF,TGTGCCAGCACCGAGGAAAATTCACCCCTCCACTTT,TRBV12-3/TRBV12-4,-,TRBJ1-6,-
CASSPDRGRGNTEAFF,TGCGCCAGCAGCCCCGACAGGGGACGGGGGAACACTGAAGCTTTCTTT,TRBV5-1,once,TRBJ1-1,TRBD1
CAWTSGQGEEKLFF,TGTGCCTGGACCTCGGGACAGGGGGAAGAAAAACTGTTTTTT,TRBV30,-,TRBJ1-4,TRBD1
CATTGGRGNYGYTF,TGTGCCACGACAGGGGGCAGGGGTAACTATGGCTACACCTTC,TRBV6-5,-,TRBJ1-2,TRBD1
CAWTAGGAQGYTF,TGTGCCTGGACCGCGGGGGGGGCTCAGGGCTACACCTTC,TRBV30,once,TRBJ1-2,-
CASTEGLAASNLGELFF,TGTGCCAGCACCGAGGGACTAGCGGCATCTAACCTCGGGGAGCTGTTTTTT,TRBV9,-,TRBJ2-2,TRBD2
CASRMSSSYEQYF,TGTGCCAGCAGAATGTCCTCCTCCTACGAGCAGTACTTC,TRBV6-5,-,TRBJ2-7,-